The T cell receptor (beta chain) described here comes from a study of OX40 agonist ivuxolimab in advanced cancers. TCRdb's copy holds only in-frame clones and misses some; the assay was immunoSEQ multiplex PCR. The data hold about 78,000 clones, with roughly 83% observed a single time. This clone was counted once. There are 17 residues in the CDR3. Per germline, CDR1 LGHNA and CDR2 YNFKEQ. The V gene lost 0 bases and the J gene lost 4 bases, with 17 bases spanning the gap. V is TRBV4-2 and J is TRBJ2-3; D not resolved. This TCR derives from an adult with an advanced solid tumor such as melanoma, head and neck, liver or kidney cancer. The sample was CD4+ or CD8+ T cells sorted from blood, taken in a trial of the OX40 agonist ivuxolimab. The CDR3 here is CASSQDLPPAKPDTQYF. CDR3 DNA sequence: TGTGCCAGCAGCCAAGATCTTCCCCCCGCCAAACCAGATACGCAGTATTTT.